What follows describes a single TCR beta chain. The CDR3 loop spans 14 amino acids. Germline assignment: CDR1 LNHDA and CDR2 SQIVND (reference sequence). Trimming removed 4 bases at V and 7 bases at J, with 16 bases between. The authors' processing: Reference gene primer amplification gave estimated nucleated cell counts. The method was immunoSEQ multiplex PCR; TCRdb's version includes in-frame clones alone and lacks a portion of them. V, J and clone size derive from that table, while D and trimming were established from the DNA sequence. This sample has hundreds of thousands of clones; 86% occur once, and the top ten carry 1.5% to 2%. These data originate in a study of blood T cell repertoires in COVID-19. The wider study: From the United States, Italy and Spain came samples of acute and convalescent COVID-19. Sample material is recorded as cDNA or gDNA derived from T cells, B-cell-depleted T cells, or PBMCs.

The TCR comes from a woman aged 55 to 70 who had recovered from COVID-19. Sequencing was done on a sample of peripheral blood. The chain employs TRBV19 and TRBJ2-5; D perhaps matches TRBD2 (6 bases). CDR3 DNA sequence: TGTGCCAGTAGTAACCTGGACGGGAGTGGGACCCAGTACTTC. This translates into CASSNLDGSGTQYF.